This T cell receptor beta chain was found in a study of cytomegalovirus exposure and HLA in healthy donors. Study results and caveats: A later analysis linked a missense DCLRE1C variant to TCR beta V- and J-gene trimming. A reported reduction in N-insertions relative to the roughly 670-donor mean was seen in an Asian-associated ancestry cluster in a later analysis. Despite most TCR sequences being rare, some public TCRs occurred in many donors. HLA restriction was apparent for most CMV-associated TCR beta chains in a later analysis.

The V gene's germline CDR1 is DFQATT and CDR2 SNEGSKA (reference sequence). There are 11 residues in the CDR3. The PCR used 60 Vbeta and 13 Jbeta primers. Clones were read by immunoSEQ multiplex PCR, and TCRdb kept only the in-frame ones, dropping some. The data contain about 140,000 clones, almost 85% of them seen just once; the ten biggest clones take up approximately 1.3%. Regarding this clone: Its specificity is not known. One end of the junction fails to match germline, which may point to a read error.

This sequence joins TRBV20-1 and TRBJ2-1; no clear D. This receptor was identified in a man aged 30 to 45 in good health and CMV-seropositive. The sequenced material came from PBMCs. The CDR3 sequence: CSAREYSEQFF. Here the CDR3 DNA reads TGCAGTGCTAGAGAGTACAGTGAGCAGTTCTTC.